The rows below give T cell receptor beta chains drawn from one sample of a study of OX40 agonist ivuxolimab in advanced cancers. Generated by immunoSEQ multiplex PCR, the TCRdb table keeps only in-frame clones and is missing some. The sample has some 77,000 clones; 70% to 90% are singletons. The sample in question was CD4+ or CD8+ T cells sorted from blood, obtained in a trial of the OX40 agonist ivuxolimab. These receptors were taken from an adult with an advanced solid tumor such as melanoma, head and neck, liver or kidney cancer. The CDR3 runs from the conserved cysteine through the conserved F or W. D genes are given only for firm matches. A clone size is listed for some rows: how often the clone was seen (once, few, many), or a class if it is expanded.

J gene | V gene | D gene | clone size | CDR3 protein | CDR3 DNA
TRBJ2-3 | TRBV19 | . | . | CASRGRGLYPDTQYF | TGTGCCAGTAGGGGGAGGGGGCTTTACCCAGATACGCAGTATTTT
TRBJ1-4 | TRBV2 | . | . | CASRGGTNEKLFF | TGTGCCAGCAGGGGGGGAACTAATGAAAAACTGTTTTTT
TRBJ1-5 | TRBV18 | . | . | CASSPGNNQPQHF | TGTGCCAGCTCACCAGGTAACAATCAGCCCCAGCATTTT
TRBJ2-1 | TRBV10-3 | . | . | CAISESGGFDEQFF | TGTGCCATCAGTGAGTCAGGAGGGTTTGATGAGCAGTTCTTC
TRBJ1-5 | TRBV30 | TRBD1 | . | CAWSTTGGNQPQHF | TGTGCCTGGAGCACAACAGGGGGCAATCAGCCCCAGCATTTT
TRBJ1-5 | TRBV5-8 | . | . | CASSLINQPQHF | TGTGCCAGCAGCTTGATCAATCAGCCCCAGCATTTT
TRBJ2-6 | TRBV28 | . | . | CASSPGSGANVLTF | TGTGCCAGCAGTCCAGGCTCTGGGGCCAACGTCCTGACTTTC
TRBJ2-2 | TRBV6-6 | TRBD1 | . | CASNGPGQGGTGELFF | TGTGCCAGTAACGGGCCGGGACAGGGAGGCACCGGGGAGCTGTTTTTT
TRBJ1-4 | TRBV9 | TRBD1 | . | CASSPRGLTNEKLFF | TGTGCCAGCAGCCCAAGGGGGCTCACTAATGAAAAACTGTTTTTT
TRBJ1-2 | TRBV30 | . | . | CAWSPLRDLYGYTF | TGTGCCTGGAGCCCTCTCCGGGACCTCTATGGCTACACCTTC
TRBJ2-2 | TRBV7-8 | . | few | CASSPGWTEANTGELFF | TGTGCCAGCAGCCCTGGGTGGACAGAGGCGAACACCGGGGAGCTGTTTTTT
TRBJ2-5 | TRBV29-1 | . | . | CSVAVGLQETQYF | TGCAGCGTAGCTGTGGGGTTGCAAGAGACCCAGTACTTC
TRBJ1-3 | TRBV7-9 | . | . | CASSLAPFRITGNTIYF | TGTGCCAGCAGCTTAGCCCCCTTCAGGATTACTGGAAACACCATATATTTT
TRBJ1-1 | TRBV29-1 | . | . | CSVVRSGATTEAFF | TGCAGCGTAGTTAGGTCAGGGGCGACCACTGAAGCTTTCTTT
TRBJ2-1 | TRBV19 | . | . | CASTRTLTGSYNEQFF | TGTGCCAGTACCCGAACTCTGACAGGCTCCTACAATGAGCAGTTCTTC
TRBJ1-5 | TRBV6-1 | . | . | CASSELGEGNQPQHF | TGTGCCAGCAGTGAATTAGGGGAGGGGAATCAGCCCCAGCATTTT
TRBJ1-1 | TRBV27 | . | . | CASGTGGVDTEAFF | TGTGCCAGCGGGACCGGGGGAGTAGACACTGAAGCTTTCTTT
TRBJ2-2 | TRBV6-6 | TRBD2 | . | CASIPAGGNTGELFF | TGTGCCAGCATCCCAGCGGGAGGGAACACCGGGGAGCTGTTTTTT
TRBJ2-5 | TRBV7-3 | . | . | CASSPTAKETQYF | TGTGCCAGCAGCCCGACCGCCAAAGAGACCCAGTACTTC
TRBJ2-2 | TRBV27 | . | . | CASSPRVVTGELFF | TGTGCCAGCAGTCCAAGGGTAGTCACCGGGGAGCTGTTTTTT
TRBJ2-7 | TRBV27 | TRBD2 | . | CASSLRASGYEQYF | TGTGCCAGCAGTTTAAGGGCTAGCGGCTACGAGCAGTACTTC
TRBJ1-2 | TRBV6-5 | TRBD1 | . | CASRLQGAGGYTF | TGTGCCAGCCGCCTCCAGGGGGCTGGTGGCTACACCTTC
TRBJ1-2 | TRBV6-1 | . | . | CASLLAKASGYTF | TGTGCCAGCCTTCTGGCCAAAGCCTCTGGCTACACCTTC
TRBJ2-3 | TRBV9 | . | . | CASSGGFTDTQYF | TGTGCCAGCAGCGGAGGGTTCACAGATACGCAGTATTTT
TRBJ2-6 | TRBV10-3 | TRBD2 | . | CAISEGRGRSSGANVLTF | TGTGCCATCAGTGAGGGGAGGGGTAGAAGTTCTGGGGCCAACGTCCTGACTTTC
TRBJ1-6 | TRBV4-1 | . | . | CASSQDRGVNSPLHF | TGCGCCAGCAGCCAAGATAGGGGTGTGAATTCACCCCTCCACTTT
TRBJ2-7 | TRBV30 | TRBD1 | . | CAWARGPGEQYF | TGTGCCTGGGCAAGGGGGCCGGGGGAGCAGTACTTC
TRBJ2-1 | TRBV7-9 | TRBD2 | once | CASSSAAGAGDEQFF | TGTGCCAGCAGCTCCGCAGCGGGGGCCGGGGATGAGCAGTTCTTC
TRBJ2-5 | TRBV20-1 | TRBD2 | . | CSAAPGGTQYF | TGCAGTGCTGCTCCGGGGGGGACCCAGTACTTC
TRBJ2-3 | TRBV18 | . | once | CASSQSTDTQYF | TGTGCCAGCTCACAGAGCACAGATACGCAGTATTTT
TRBJ2-3 | TRBV5-1 | . | once | CASSLVPGTVDRDTQYF | TGCGCCAGCAGCTTGGTCCCCGGGACGGTTGACCGGGATACGCAGTATTTT
TRBJ1-2 | TRBV19 | TRBD1 | . | CASSTSGTGGSGYGYTF | TGTGCCAGTAGTACTTCCGGGACAGGGGGCTCGGGCTATGGCTACACCTTC
TRBJ1-3 | TRBV5-4 | . | once | CASSSSLTGGSGNTIYF | TGTGCCAGCAGCTCCTCGTTGACAGGCGGCTCTGGAAACACCATATATTTT
TRBJ1-5 | TRBV19 | . | once | CASFPRRDRVLNQPQHF | TGTGCCAGTTTTCCCCGACGGGACCGAGTCCTAAATCAGCCCCAGCATTTT
TRBJ2-3 | TRBV12-5 | TRBD1 | . | CASGLTPTGWGTDTQYF | TGTGCTAGTGGTTTGACCCCGACAGGGTGGGGCACAGATACGCAGTATTTT
TRBJ1-5 | TRBV18 | . | . | CASSGTSNQPQHF | TGTGCCAGCTCCGGGACTAGCAATCAGCCCCAGCATTTT
TRBJ1-1 | TRBV28 | . | . | CASQGASEAFF | TGTGCCAGCCAGGGTGCTTCAGAAGCTTTCTTT
TRBJ2-5 | TRBV7-7 | . | . | CASSSGSTQETQYF | TGTGCTAGCAGCTCCGGCTCGACTCAAGAGACCCAGTACTTC
TRBJ2-3 | TRBV5-1 | TRBD2 | . | CASRLAGYSTDTQYF | TGCGCCAGCAGGTTAGCGGGTTATAGCACAGATACGCAGTATTTT
TRBJ1-4 | TRBV5-1 | TRBD1 | . | CASSFFRGADEKLFF | TGCGCCAGCAGCTTTTTCAGGGGGGCGGATGAAAAACTGTTTTTT
TRBJ1-5 | TRBV27 | TRBD1 | . | CASSRTPGTAEQPQHF | TGTGCCAGCAGTAGGACACCTGGGACAGCCGAACAGCCCCAGCATTTT
TRBJ2-2 | TRBV5-6 | . | . | CASSTLGGTNTGELFF | TGTGCCAGCAGCACCCTAGGGGGGACGAACACCGGGGAGCTGTTTTTT
TRBJ1-1 | TRBV5-4 | TRBD1 | . | CASSLGGIMNTEAFF | TGTGCCAGCAGCTTAGGGGGCATCATGAACACTGAAGCTTTCTTT
TRBJ2-1 | TRBV7-7 | . | . | CASSTSTGTYNEQFF | TGTGCTAGCAGCACTTCGACCGGGACCTACAATGAGCAGTTCTTC
TRBJ2-3 | TRBV2 | . | . | CASSGDRTDTQYF | TGTGCCAGCAGTGGGGACCGCACAGATACGCAGTATTTT
TRBJ2-7 | TRBV7-9 | TRBD2 | few | CASSRLAGALEQYF | TGTGCCAGCAGCCGACTAGCGGGGGCTCTCGAGCAGTACTTC
TRBJ1-4 | TRBV6-1 | . | once | CASSEARGGSEKLFF | TGTGCCAGCAGTGAAGCGCGGGGGGGTAGTGAAAAACTGTTTTTT
TRBJ2-1 | TRBV5-4 | TRBD2 | . | CASSRGLAGAQNNEQFF | TGTGCCAGCAGCCGGGGACTAGCGGGAGCCCAAAACAATGAGCAGTTCTTC
TRBJ1-5 | TRBV19 | . | . | CASSNSLASNQPQHF | TGTGCCAGTAGTAATAGCCTAGCTAGCAATCAGCCCCAGCATTTT
TRBJ1-2 | TRBV28 | TRBD1 | . | CASSLPGQGLPYGYTF | TGTGCCAGCAGTTTACCCGGACAGGGGCTTCCCTATGGCTACACCTTC
TRBJ2-7 | TRBV10-2 | . | . | CASYPGFHEQYF | TGCGCCAGCTACCCGGGCTTCCACGAGCAGTACTTC
TRBJ2-5 | TRBV11-2 | TRBD2 | . | CASSLESVSGGRETQYF | TGTGCCAGCAGCTTAGAATCGGTCAGCGGGGGAAGAGAGACCCAGTACTTC
TRBJ1-1 | TRBV28 | . | few | CASSLGAGTHKGEPEAFF | TGTGCCAGCAGTTTAGGAGCCGGGACACATAAGGGTGAACCTGAAGCTTTCTTT
TRBJ2-5 | TRBV28 | TRBD1 | . | CASSLVGGYETQYF | TGTGCCAGCAGTTTGGTAGGGGGCTATGAGACCCAGTACTTC
TRBJ2-2 | TRBV5-1 | TRBD2 | once | CASSPGLGGTGELFF | TGCGCCAGCAGCCCGGGACTAGGGGGTACCGGGGAGCTGTTTTTT
TRBJ1-2 | TRBV5-1 | . | few | CASSSQDTANYGYTF | TGCGCCAGCAGCTCTCAGGACACGGCTAACTATGGCTACACCTTC
TRBJ1-5 | TRBV11-2 | TRBD1 | once | CASSLDRGPNQPQHF | TGTGCCAGCAGCCTTGACAGGGGCCCCAATCAGCCCCAGCATTTT
TRBJ1-2 | TRBV10-3 | . | . | CASSQGFNYGYTF | TGTGCCAGCAGTCAGGGATTTAACTATGGCTACACCTTC
TRBJ1-5 | TRBV29-1 | . | . | CSVETQGNQPQHF | TGCAGCGTTGAAACACAAGGGAATCAGCCCCAGCATTTT